These 25 T cell receptor beta chains originate from one sample sequenced in a study of T cell clones after liver transplantation. Sequencing used immunoSEQ multiplex PCR; TCRdb keeps in-frame clones, though not all of them. This sample has about 75,000 clones; 84% occur once, and the top ten carry about 2%. The material sequenced was CD4+ T cells from blood, taken 48 months after liver transplant. Every receptor here comes from a human patient who received a liver transplant. Some T cells may originate from the graft donor.

This clone has just a few counts. CDR3 bases: TGTGCCAGCAGTGAAAGTATCGGACAGGGAGTGATAGGGGGGAAAAACATTCAGTACTTC. Translated, it gives CASSESIGQGVIGGKNIQYF. This rearrangement joins TRBV6-1 to TRBJ2-4; the match to TRBD1 covers 8 bases. The junction had 19 bases not matched to a gene; V was cut back by 2 bases and J by 4 bases. Germline V CDR1 and CDR2: MNHNS, SASEGT. The CDR3 has 20 amino acids.

The J gene is TRBJ1-1, the V gene TRBV2, with 11 bases that match TRBD1. The germline V gene encodes CDR1 SNHLY and CDR2 FYNNEI. This CDR3 spans 15 amino acids. The V segment lost 4 bases and the J segment 3 bases; nucleotides outside the gene matches: 4. CDR3 in amino acids: CASSGGQGDHTEAFF. CDR3 sequence (DNA): TGTGCCAGCAGTGGGGGACAGGGGGATCACACTGAAGCTTTCTTT. Full variable domain (missing parts from reference TRBV2 and TRBJ1-1): EPEVTQTPSHQVTQMGQEVILRCVPISNHLYFYWYRQILGQKVEFLVSFYNNEISEKSEIFDDQFSVERPDGSNFTLKIRSTKLEDSAMYFCASSGGQGDHTEAFFGQGTRLTVV.

The rearrangement links TRBV29-1 to TRBJ1-1, with D perhaps TRBD1 (5 bases). The V gene lost 1 base and the J gene lost 4 bases, with 13 bases spanning the gap. CDR3 size: 14 residues. CDR1 is SQVTM, CDR2 ANQGSEA, per germline. CDR3 DNA sequence: TGCAGCGTTGAAGTTGTCCGGGGGGGCACTGAAGCTTTCTTT. Translation: CSVEVVRGGTEAFF.

This sequence joins TRBV6-1 and TRBJ2-1; perhaps TRBD2 as D (5 bases). V gave up 0 bases and J gave up 5 bases, with 17 bases separating them. Germline CDR1 reads MNHNS; CDR2 reads SASEGT. This CDR3 contains 17 residues. The CDR3 nucleotides are TGTGCCAGCAGTGAAGCGCTTAGTGGCGGGTTTGACAATGAGCAGTTCTTC. Amino acid sequence: CASSEALSGGFDNEQFF.

The V call is TRBV2, the J call TRBJ2-2; D is perhaps TRBD1 (6 bases). Germline CDR1 reads SNHLY; CDR2 reads FYNNEI. The CDR3 runs 15 residues. V was shortened by 7 bases and J by 3 bases, with 15 bases between the two germline ends. CDR3 nucleotides: TGTGCCAGCAAACGGCAGGACAGATACACCGGGGAGCTGTTTTTT. This gives the protein CASKRQDRYTGELFF.

V is TRBV7-8 and J is TRBJ2-1; 9 bases are a match to TRBD2. The CDR3 is 16 residues long. V lost 2 bases to trimming and J lost 6 bases; unmatched junction nucleotides: 8. The germline V gene has CDR1 SGHVS and CDR2 FQNEAQ. CDR3 in DNA: TGTGCCAGCAGCTTAATCGCGGGAGGGTCCGGCAATGAGCAGTTCTTC. Protein: CASSLIAGGSGNEQFF.

As regards this clone: Additional DNA sequences in this sample encode the identical CDR3. J is TRBJ1-5 and V is TRBV19, with D unresolved. Trimming shortened V by 6 bases and J by 3 bases, and 12 bases separated the two germline ends. The CDR3 consists of 14 residues. The germline CDR1 and CDR2 sequences are LNHDA and SQIVND (reference sequence). CDR3 DNA: TGTGCCAGTAGAAGGCGCGGATCCAATCAGCCCCAGCATTTT. The encoded protein is CASRRRGSNQPQHF.

This chain links TRBV30 with TRBJ2-5; D perhaps matches TRBD1 (5 bases). Germline V lookup: CDR1 GTSNPN, CDR2 SVGIG (reference sequence). This CDR3 has 13 amino acids. The ends were cut back, 3 bases at V and 1 base at J, with 9 bases in the middle. Here the CDR3 DNA reads TGTGCCTGGAGGGCTAGGGGCCAAGAGACCCAGTACTTC. Amino acids: CAWRARGQETQYF. The full variable domain, in which reference TRBV30 and TRBJ2-5 provide the parts outside the CDR3, is SQTIHQWPATLVQPVGSPLSLECTVEGTSNPNLYWYRQAAGRGLQLLFYSVGIGQISSEVPQNLSASRPQDRQFILSSKKLLLSDSGFYLCAWRARGQETQYFGPGTRLLVL.

This chain joins TRBV7-9 and TRBJ2-1; the match to TRBD1 covers 9 bases. V was pared by 6 bases and J by 8 bases, with 8 bases of the junction left unmatched. This CDR3 is 14 amino acids long. Germline lookup yields CDR1 SEHNR and CDR2 FQNEAQ (reference sequence). Here the CDR3 DNA reads TGTGCCAGCAGAACACAGGGGGCGAAGTATGAGCAGTTCTTC. Protein product: CASRTQGAKYEQFF.

Here the CDR3 reads CASSLEVPYEQYF. The CDR3 DNA reads TGTGCCAGCAGTTTGGAGGTTCCCTACGAGCAGTACTTC. This chain joins TRBV6-5 and TRBJ2-7; tentative D call: TRBD2 (5 bases). Germline lookup yields CDR1 MNHEY and CDR2 SVGAGI. CDR3 length: 13 residues. V lost 4 bases and J lost 2, with 9 bases in between.

This rearrangement joins TRBV15 to TRBJ2-7, with D tentatively TRBD1 or TRBD2 (5 bases each). V lost 3 bases, J lost 1 base, and 16 bases lay in between. The CDR3 spans 16 residues. The germline V gene has CDR1 LNHNV and CDR2 YYDKDF (reference sequence). In nucleotides, the CDR3 is TGTGCCACCAGCAGCCCCGGCCGAGGGGCATCCTACGAGCAGTACTTC. It yields the protein CATSSPGRGASYEQYF.

This chain uses TRBV14 with TRBJ1-2, with 10 positions matching TRBD1. With 4 bases clipped from V and 7 bases from J, the junction kept 6 bases outside the gene matches. This CDR3 region has 14 residues. Germline V gives CDR1 SGHDN, CDR2 FVKESK. Here the CDR3 reads CASSRDRGLSGYTF. The CDR3 DNA sequence: TGTGCCAGCAGCCGCGACAGGGGGCTTTCTGGCTACACCTTC.

V and J are TRBV15 and TRBJ2-2; perhaps TRBD1 as D (6 bases). The V gene lost 5 bases and the J gene lost 6 bases, with 16 bases spanning the gap. The CDR3 totals 15 residues. Germline-derived CDR1 and CDR2 are LNHNV and YYDKDF (reference sequence). The CDR3 DNA reads as TGTGCCACCAGCCTAGGGGGAGAGGGGGCCGGGGAGCTGTTTTTT. Amino acid sequence: CATSLGGEGAGELFF.

This clone was seen more than once but under ten times. The V and J genes are TRBV5-1 and TRBJ1-6, with D possibly being TRBD1 (5 bases). Germline V gives CDR1 SGHRS, CDR2 YFSETQ. The length of the CDR3 is 15 residues. Trimming took off 6 bases at V and 5 bases at J, with 15 bases between the two ends. The CDR3 DNA follows: TGCGCCAGCATCTGGGCCAGAGGGGATAATTCACCCCTCCACTTT. It translates to CASIWARGDNSPLHF.

The rearrangement joins TRBV7-6 to TRBJ2-1; D not resolved. The CDR3 extends over 15 amino acids. V lost 5 bases to trimming and J lost 5 bases, with 16 bases between them. Germline values: CDR1 SGHVS, CDR2 FNYEAQ. The chain's CDR3 is CASSPRVGSNNEQFF. The CDR3 region has the DNA TGTGCCAGCAGCCCTCGCGTGGGCAGCAACAATGAGCAGTTCTTC.

This rearrangement joins TRBV7-3 to TRBJ2-7, with TRBD2 matching 9 bases. The J segment lost 4 bases and the V segment lost 2 bases, leaving 3 bases of the junction unmatched. CDR1 and CDR2 from the germline V gene are SGHTA and FQGTGA. The CDR3 runs to 14 residues. CDR3 amino acids: CASSLAGGKYEQYF. The CDR3 DNA sequence: TGTGCCAGCAGCTTAGCGGGAGGGAAGTACGAGCAGTACTTC.

The gene calls are TRBV12-5 and TRBJ2-6; TRBD1 aligns across 9 bases. This CDR3 region has 16 residues. With V trimmed by 6 bases and J by 4 bases, 7 bases remained unmatched. Germline loops: CDR1 LGHNT, CDR2 FRNRAP. CDR3 loop: CASGPGQGTGANVLTF. CDR3 bases: TGTGCTAGTGGACCGGGACAGGGTACCGGGGCCAACGTCCTGACTTTC. Supplemented by reference TRBV12-5 and TRBJ2-6, the full variable domain reads DARVTQTPRHKVTEMGQEVTMRCQPILGHNTVFWYRQTMMQGLELLAYFRNRAPLDDSGMPKDRFSAEMPDATLATLKIQPSEPRDSAVYFCASGPGQGTGANVLTFGAGSRLTVL.

The chain uses TRBV5-1 and TRBJ2-2; tentatively, D is TRBD1 or TRBD2 (5 bases each). Germline V lookup: CDR1 SGHRS, CDR2 YFSETQ. CDR3 size: 15 residues. Trimming shortened V by 4 bases and J by 0 bases, and 10 bases separated the two germline ends. The CDR3 DNA is TGCGCCAGCAGCGCCGGGGCCGCGAACACCGGGGAGCTGTTTTTT. Its translation is CASSAGAANTGELFF.

The genes are TRBV5-1 and TRBJ1-4; possibly TRBD1 for D (6 bases). Deletions cut 5 bases from V and 5 bases from J, with 13 bases between. The CDR3 contains 14 residues. Germline V CDR1 and CDR2: SGHRS, YFSETQ. Written as DNA, the CDR3 is TGCGCCAGCAGACGGGACATCAAAAATGAAAAACTGTTTTTT. It translates to CASRRDIKNEKLFF.

The chain employs TRBV28 and TRBJ1-2; the D gene is possibly TRBD1 (5 bases). V lost 5 bases to trimming and J lost 5 bases, with 21 bases between them. Per germline, CDR1 MDHEN and CDR2 SYDVKM. The CDR3 is made up of 16 amino acids. CDR3 DNA sequence: TGTGCCAGCAGTGAGACGGGGAGGCGAGGGACTTATGGCTACACCTTC. Translating it yields CASSETGRRGTYGYTF.

The chain has TRBV4-1 and TRBJ2-3, with TRBD2 identical over 12 bases. V lost 4 bases, J lost 0 bases, and 17 bases stayed unmatched. The germline gives CDR1 MGHRA, CDR2 YSYEKL. The CDR3 sequence is 21 residues long. CDR3 sequence: CASSRELTTTSGGGSTDTQYF. The CDR3 DNA follows: TGCGCCAGCAGCCGCGAGTTGACCACGACTAGCGGGGGAGGGAGCACAGATACGCAGTATTTT.

The J gene is TRBJ2-7, the V gene TRBV5-1; weak D call: TRBD1 (6 bases). This CDR3 is 14 amino acids long. With 0 bases removed from V and 5 bases from J, the gap between germline ends came to 12 bases. CDR1 and CDR2 from the germline V gene are SGHRS and YFSETQ. The CDR3 bases are TGCGCCAGCAGCTTGGGGGACAAGTCGGACGAGCAGTACTTC. This encodes CASSLGDKSDEQYF.

By proportion, this clone is medium-sized. The chain links TRBV5-1 to TRBJ1-3; perhaps TRBD1 as D (6 bases). V dropped 4 bases and J dropped 3 bases, with 17 bases sitting between them. Per the germline V gene, CDR1 is SGHRS and CDR2 is YFSETQ. This CDR3 is 16 amino acids long. CDR3 in amino acids: CASSTSTGSSGNTIYF. CDR3 nucleotide sequence: TGCGCCAGCAGCACCTCAACAGGGTCGAGTGGAAACACCATATATTTT.

The gene calls are TRBV19 and TRBJ2-2; D is ambiguous. V was cut by 6 bases and J by 1 base, with 9 bases left in between. Germline CDR1 LNHDA, CDR2 SQIVND (reference sequence). This CDR3 is built from 14 residues. The CDR3 loop is CASRTDENTGELFF. The CDR3 region has the DNA TGTGCCAGTAGGACGGATGAGAACACCGGGGAGCTGTTTTTT.

This clone occurred once. The chain links TRBV5-1 to TRBJ2-7, with a weak D call TRBD2 (5 bases). With 0 bases removed from V and 6 bases from J, the gap between germline ends came to 16 bases. This CDR3 has 15 amino acids. Germline V gene lookup returns CDR1 SGHRS and CDR2 YFSETQ. The CDR3 nucleotides read TGCGCCAGCAGCTTGGGTGCGCCGGGATACCCCGAGCAGTACTTC. Its protein is CASSLGAPGYPEQYF.